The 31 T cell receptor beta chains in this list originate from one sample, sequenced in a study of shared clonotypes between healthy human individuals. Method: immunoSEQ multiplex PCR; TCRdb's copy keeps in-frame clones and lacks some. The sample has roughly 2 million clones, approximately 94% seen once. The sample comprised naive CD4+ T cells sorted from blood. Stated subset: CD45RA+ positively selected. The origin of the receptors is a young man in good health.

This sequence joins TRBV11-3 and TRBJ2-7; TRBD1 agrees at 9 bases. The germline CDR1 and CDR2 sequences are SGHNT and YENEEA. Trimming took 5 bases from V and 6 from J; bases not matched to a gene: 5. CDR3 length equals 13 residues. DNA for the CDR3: TGTGCCAGCAGCCGCGGGACAGGGAGCGAGCAGTACTTC. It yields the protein CASSRGTGSEQYF.

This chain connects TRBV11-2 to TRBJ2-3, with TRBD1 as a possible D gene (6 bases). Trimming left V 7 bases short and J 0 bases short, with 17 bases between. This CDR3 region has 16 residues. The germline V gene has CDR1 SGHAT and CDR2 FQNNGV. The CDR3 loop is CASIPRGLQSTDTQYF. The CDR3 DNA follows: TGTGCCAGCATCCCCAGGGGTCTGCAGAGCACAGATACGCAGTATTTT.

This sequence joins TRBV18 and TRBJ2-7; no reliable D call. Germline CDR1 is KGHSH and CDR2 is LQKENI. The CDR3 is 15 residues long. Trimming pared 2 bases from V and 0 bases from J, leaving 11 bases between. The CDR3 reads CASSPEGRTSYEQYF. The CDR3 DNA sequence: TGTGCCAGCTCACCAGAAGGACGGACCTCCTACGAGCAGTACTTC.

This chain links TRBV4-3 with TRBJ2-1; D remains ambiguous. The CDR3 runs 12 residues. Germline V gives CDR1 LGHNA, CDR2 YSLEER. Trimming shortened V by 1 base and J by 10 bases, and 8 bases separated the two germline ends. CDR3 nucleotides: TGCGCCAGCAGCCAAGTTAGGATGGAGCAGTTCTTC. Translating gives CASSQVRMEQFF.

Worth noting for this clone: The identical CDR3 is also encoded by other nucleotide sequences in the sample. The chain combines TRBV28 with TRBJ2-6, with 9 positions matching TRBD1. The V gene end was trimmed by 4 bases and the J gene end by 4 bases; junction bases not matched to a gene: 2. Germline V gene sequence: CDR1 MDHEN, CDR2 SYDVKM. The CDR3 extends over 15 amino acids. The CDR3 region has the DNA TGTGCCAGCAGTTCACAGGGGGCCGGGGCCAACGTCCTGACTTTC. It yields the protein CASSSQGAGANVLTF.

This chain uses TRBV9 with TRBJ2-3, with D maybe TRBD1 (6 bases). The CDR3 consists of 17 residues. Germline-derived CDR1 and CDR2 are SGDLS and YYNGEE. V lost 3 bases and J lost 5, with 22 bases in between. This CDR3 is CASSDRGGTTSVDTQYF. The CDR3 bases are TGTGCCAGCAGCGACCGAGGGGGAACGACGTCGGTAGATACGCAGTATTTT.

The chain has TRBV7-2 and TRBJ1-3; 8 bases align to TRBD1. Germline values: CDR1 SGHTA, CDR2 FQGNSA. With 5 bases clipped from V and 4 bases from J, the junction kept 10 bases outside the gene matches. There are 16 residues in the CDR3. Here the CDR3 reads CASSRYQGAVGNTIYF. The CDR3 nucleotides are TGTGCCAGCAGCCGCTACCAGGGGGCGGTCGGAAACACCATATATTTT.

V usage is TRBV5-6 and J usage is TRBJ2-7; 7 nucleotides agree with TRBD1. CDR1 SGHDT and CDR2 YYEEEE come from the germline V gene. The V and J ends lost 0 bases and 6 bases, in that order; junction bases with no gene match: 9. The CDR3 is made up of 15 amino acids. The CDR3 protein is CASSLDPGGYGEQYF. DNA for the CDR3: TGTGCCAGCAGCTTGGATCCAGGGGGATACGGCGAGCAGTACTTC. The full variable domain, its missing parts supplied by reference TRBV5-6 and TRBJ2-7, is DAGVTQSPTHLIKTRGQQVTLRCSPKSGHDTVSWYQQALGQGPQFIFQYYEEEERQRGNFPDRFSGHQFPNYSSELNVNALLLGDSALYLCASSLDPGGYGEQYFGPGTRLTVT.

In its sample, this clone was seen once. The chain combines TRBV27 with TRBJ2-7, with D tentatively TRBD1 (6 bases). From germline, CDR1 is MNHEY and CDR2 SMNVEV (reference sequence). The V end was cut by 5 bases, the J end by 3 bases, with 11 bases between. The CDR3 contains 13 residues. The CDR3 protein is CASSMGHRYEQYF. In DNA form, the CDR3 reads TGTGCCAGCAGTATGGGACATCGCTACGAGCAGTACTTC.

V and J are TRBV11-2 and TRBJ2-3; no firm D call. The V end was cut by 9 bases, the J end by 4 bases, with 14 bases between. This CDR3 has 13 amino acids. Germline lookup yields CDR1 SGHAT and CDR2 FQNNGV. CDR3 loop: CASWSAAADTQYF. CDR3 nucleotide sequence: TGTGCCAGTTGGTCGGCAGCAGCAGATACGCAGTATTTT.

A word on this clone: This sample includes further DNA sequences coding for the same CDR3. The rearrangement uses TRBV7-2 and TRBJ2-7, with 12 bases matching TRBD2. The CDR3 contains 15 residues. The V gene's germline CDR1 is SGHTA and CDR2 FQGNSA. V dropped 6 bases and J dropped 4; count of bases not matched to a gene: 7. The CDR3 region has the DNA TGTGCCAGCAGTTCACTAGCGGGAGGACCATACGAGCAGTACTTC. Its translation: CASSSLAGGPYEQYF.

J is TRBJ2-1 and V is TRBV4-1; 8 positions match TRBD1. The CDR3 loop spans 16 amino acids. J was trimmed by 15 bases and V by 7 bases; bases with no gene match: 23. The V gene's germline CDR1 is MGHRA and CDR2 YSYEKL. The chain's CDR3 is CASTPADGGQAVRRFF. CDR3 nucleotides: TGCGCCAGCACCCCGGCCGACGGGGGACAGGCCGTCAGGAGGTTCTTC.

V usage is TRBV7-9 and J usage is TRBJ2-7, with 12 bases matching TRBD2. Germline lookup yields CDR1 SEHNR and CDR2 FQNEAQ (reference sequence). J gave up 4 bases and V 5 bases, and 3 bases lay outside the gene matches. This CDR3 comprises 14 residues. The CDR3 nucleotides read TGTGCCAGCAGCGCGACTAGCGGGAGTTACGAGCAGTACTTC. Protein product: CASSATSGSYEQYF.

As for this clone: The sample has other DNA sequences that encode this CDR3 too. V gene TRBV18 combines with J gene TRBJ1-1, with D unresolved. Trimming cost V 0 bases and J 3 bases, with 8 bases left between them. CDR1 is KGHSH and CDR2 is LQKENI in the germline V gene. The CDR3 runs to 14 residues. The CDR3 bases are TGTGCCAGCTCACCACCGAATAGAGACACTGAAGCTTTCTTT. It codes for CASSPPNRDTEAFF.

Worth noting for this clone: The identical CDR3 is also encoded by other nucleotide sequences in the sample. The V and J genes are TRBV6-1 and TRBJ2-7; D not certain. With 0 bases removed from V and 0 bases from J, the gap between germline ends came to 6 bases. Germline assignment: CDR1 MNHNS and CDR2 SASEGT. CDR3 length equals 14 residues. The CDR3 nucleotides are TGTGCCAGCAGTGAAGCAGGCAGCTCCTACGAGCAGTACTTC. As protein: CASSEAGSSYEQYF.

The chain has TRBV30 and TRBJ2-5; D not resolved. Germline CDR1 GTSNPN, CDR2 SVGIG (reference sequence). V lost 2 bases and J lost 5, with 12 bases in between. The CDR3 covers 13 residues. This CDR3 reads CAWSRSPRETQYF. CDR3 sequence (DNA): TGTGCCTGGAGTCGTAGTCCTCGGGAGACCCAGTACTTC.

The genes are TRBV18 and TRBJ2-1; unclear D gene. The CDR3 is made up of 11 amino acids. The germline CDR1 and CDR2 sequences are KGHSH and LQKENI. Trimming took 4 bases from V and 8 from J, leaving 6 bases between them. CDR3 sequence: CASSRVHEQFF. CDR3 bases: TGTGCCAGCTCACGGGTCCATGAGCAGTTCTTC.

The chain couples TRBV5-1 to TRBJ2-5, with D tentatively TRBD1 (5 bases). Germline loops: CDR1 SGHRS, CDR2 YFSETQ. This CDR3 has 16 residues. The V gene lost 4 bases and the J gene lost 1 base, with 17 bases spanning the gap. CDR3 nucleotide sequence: TGCGCCAGCAGCCCAGGACACGCTATATTCCAAGAGACCCAGTACTTC. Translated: CASSPGHAIFQETQYF. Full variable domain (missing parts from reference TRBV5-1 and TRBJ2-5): KAGVTQTPRYLIKTRGQQVTLSCSPISGHRSVSWYQQTPGQGLQFLFEYFSETQRNKGNFPGRFSGRQFSNSRSEMNVSTLELGDSALYLCASSPGHAIFQETQYFGPGTRLLVL.

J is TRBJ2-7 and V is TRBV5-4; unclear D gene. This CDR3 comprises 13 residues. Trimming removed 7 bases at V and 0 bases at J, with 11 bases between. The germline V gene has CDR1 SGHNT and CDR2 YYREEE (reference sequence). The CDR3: CASHDTYSYEQYF. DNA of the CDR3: TGTGCCAGCCACGACACCTACTCCTACGAGCAGTACTTC.

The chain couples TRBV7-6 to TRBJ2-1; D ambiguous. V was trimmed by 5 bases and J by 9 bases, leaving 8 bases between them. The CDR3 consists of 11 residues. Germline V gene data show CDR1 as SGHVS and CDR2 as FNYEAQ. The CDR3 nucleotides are TGTGCCAGCAGCACCCTCAGTGAGCAGTTCTTC. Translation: CASSTLSEQFF. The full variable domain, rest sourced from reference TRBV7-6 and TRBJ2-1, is GAGVSQSPRYKVTKRGQDVALRCDPISGHVSLYWYRQALGQGPEFLTYFNYEAQQDKSGLPNDRFSAERPEGSISTLTIQRTEQRDSAMYRCASSTLSEQFFGPGTRLTVL.

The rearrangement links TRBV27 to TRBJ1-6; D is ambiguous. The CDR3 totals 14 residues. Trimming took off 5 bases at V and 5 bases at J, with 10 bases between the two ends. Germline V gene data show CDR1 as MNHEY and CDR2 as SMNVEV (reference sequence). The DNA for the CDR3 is TGTGCCAGCAGTAAAAGGGTTGATAATTCACCCCTCCACTTT. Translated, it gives CASSKRVDNSPLHF.

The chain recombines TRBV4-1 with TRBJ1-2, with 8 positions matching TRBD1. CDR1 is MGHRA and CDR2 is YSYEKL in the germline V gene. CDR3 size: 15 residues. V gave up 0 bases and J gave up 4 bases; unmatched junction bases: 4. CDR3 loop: CASSQDRQGRYGYTF. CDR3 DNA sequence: TGCGCCAGCAGCCAAGATCGACAGGGGCGCTATGGCTACACCTTC.

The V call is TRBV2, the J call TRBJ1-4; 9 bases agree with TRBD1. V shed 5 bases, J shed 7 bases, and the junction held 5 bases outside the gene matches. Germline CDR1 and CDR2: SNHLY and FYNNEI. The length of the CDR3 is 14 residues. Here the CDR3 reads CASSRQGVGEKLFF. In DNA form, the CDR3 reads TGTGCCAGCAGTCGACAGGGGGTCGGTGAAAAACTGTTTTTT.

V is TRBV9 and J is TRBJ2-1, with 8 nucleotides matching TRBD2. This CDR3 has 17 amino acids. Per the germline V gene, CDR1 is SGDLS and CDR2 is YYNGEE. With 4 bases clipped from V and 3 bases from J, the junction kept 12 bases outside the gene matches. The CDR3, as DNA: TGTGCCAGCAGCCGGGGTAGCGGGGTTCAGGGCTACAATGAGCAGTTCTTC. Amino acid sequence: CASSRGSGVQGYNEQFF.

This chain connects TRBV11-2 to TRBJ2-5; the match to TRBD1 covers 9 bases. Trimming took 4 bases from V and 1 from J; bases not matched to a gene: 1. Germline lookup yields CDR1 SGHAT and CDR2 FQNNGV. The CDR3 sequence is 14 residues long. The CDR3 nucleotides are TGTGCCAGCAGCTGGGACAGGGTCCAAGAGACCCAGTACTTC. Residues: CASSWDRVQETQYF.

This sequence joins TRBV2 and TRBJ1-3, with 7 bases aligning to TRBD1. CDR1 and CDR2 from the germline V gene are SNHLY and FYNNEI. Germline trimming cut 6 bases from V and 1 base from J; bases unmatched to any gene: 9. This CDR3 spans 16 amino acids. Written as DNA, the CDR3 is TGTGCCAGCAGAGACAGGGCGTACGGGTCTGGAAACACCATATATTTT. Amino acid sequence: CASRDRAYGSGNTIYF.

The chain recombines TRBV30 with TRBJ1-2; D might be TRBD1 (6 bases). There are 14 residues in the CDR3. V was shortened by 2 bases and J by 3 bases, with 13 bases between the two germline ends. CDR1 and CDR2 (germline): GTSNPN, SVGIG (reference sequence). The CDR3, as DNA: TGTGCCTGGAGTCCAGGGGTGCTTTACTATGGCTACACCTTC. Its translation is CAWSPGVLYYGYTF. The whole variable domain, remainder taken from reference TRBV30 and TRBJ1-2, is SQTIHQWPATLVQPVGSPLSLECTVEGTSNPNLYWYRQAAGRGLQLLFYSVGIGQISSEVPQNLSASRPQDRQFILSSKKLLLSDSGFYLCAWSPGVLYYGYTFGSGTRLTVV.

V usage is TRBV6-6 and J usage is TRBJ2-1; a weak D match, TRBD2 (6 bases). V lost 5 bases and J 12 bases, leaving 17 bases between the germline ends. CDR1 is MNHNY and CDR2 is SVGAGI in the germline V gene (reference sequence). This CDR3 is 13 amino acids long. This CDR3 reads CASSQDQDYGQFF. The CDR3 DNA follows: TGTGCCAGCAGTCAGGACCAGGACTATGGGCAGTTCTTC.

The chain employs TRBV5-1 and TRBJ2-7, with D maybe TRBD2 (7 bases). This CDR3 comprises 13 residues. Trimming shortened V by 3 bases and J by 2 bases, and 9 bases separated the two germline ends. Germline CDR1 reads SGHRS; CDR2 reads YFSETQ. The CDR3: CASSSGGPYEQYF. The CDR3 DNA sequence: TGCGCCAGCAGCTCCGGGGGGCCCTACGAGCAGTACTTC.

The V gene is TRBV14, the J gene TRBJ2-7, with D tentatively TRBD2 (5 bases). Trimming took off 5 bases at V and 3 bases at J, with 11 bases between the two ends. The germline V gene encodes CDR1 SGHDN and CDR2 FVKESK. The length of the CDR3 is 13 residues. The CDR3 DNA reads TGTGCCAGCAGCGCGACTGCGGGCTACGAGCAGTACTTC. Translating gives CASSATAGYEQYF.

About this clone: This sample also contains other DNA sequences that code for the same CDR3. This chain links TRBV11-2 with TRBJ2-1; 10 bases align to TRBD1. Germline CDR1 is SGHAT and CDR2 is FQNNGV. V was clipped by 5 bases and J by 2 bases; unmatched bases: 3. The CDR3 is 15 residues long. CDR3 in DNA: TGTGCCAGCAGCCTGGGACAGGGGACCTACAATGAGCAGTTCTTC. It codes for CASSLGQGTYNEQFF. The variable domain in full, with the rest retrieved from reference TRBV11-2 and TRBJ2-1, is EAGVAQSPRYKIIEKRQSVAFWCNPISGHATLYWYQQILGQGPKLLIQFQNNGVVDDSQLPKDRFSAERLKGVDSTLKIQPAKLEDSAVYLCASSLGQGTYNEQFFGPGTRLTVL.